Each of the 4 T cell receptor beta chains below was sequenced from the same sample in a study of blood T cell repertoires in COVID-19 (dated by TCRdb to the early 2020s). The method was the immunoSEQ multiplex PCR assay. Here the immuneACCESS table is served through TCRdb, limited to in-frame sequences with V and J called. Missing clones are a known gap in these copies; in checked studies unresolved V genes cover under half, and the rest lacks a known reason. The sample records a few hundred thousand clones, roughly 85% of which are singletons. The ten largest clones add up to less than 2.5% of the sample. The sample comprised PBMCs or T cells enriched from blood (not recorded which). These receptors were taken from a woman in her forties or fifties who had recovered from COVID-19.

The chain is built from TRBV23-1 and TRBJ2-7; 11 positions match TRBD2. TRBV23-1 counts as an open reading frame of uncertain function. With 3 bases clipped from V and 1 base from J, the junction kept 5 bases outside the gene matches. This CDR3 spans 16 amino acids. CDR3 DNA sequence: TGCGCCAGCAGTCAGGAAGGACTAGCGGGTTCCTACGAGCAGTACTTC. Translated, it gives CASSQEGLAGSYEQYF.

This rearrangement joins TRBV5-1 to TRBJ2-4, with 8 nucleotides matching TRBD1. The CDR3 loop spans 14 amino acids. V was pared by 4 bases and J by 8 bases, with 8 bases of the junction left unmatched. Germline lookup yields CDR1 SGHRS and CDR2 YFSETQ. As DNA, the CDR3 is TGCGCCAGCAGCCCAGGGGGCGATTCATACATTCAGTACTTC. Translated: CASSPGGDSYIQYF.

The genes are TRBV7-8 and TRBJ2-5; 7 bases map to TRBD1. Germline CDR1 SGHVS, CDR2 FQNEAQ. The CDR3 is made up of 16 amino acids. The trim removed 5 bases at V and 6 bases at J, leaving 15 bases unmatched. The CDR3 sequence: CASSPDRVGAKKTQYF. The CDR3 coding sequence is TGTGCCAGCAGCCCCGACAGGGTGGGGGCAAAAAAGACCCAGTACTTC.

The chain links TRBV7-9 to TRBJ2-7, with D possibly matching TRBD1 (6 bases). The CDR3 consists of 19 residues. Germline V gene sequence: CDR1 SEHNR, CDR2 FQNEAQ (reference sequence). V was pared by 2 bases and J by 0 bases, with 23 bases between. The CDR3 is CASSLRVGRETGSSYEQYF. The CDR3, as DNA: TGTGCCAGCAGCTTAAGGGTCGGAAGAGAAACAGGGAGCTCCTACGAGCAGTACTTC.